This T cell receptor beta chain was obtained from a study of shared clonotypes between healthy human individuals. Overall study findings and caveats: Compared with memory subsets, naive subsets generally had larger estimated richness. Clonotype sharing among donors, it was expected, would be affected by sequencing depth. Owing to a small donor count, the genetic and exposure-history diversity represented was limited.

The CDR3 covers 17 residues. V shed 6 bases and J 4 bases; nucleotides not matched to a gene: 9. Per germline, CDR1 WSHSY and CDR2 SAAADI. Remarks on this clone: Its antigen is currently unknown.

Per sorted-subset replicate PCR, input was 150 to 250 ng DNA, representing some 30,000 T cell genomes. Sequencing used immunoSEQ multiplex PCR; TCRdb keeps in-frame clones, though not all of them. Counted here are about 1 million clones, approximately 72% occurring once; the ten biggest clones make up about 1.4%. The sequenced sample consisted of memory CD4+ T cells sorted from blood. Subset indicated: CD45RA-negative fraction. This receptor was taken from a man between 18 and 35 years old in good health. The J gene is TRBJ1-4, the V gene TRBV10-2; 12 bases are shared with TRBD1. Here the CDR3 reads CASSPGQGAGGNEKLFF. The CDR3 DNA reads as TGCGCCAGCAGCCCGGGACAGGGGGCCGGTGGTAATGAAAAACTGTTTTTT.